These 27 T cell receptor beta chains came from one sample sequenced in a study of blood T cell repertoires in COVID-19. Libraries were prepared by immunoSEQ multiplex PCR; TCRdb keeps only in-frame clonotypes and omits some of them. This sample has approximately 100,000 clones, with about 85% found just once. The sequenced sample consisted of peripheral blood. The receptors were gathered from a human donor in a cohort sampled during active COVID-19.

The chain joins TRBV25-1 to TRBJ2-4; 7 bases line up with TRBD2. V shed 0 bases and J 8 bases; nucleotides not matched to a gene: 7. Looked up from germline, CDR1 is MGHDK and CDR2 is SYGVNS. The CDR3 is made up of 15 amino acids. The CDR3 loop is CASSEYGRGGDIQYF. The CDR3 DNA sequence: TGTGCCAGCAGTGAATATGGCCGTGGGGGGGACATTCAGTACTTC. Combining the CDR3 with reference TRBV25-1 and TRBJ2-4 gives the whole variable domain EADIYQTPRYLVIGTGKKITLECSQTMGHDKMYWYQQDPGMELHLIHYSYGVNSTEKGDLSSESTVSRIRTEHFPLTLESARPSHTSQYLCASSEYGRGGDIQYFGAGTRLSVL.

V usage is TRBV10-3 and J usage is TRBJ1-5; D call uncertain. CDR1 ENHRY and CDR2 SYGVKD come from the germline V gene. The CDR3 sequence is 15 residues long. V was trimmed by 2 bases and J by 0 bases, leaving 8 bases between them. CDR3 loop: CAISERGNSNQPQHF. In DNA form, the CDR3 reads TGTGCCATCAGTGAGAGAGGGAATAGCAATCAGCCCCAGCATTTT.

CDR3 sequence reads: CASSDGGGGSGYGYTF. The CDR3 DNA follows: TGTGCCAGCAGTGACGGGGGGGGAGGAAGTGGCTATGGCTACACCTTC. This chain uses TRBV28 with TRBJ1-2; possible D gene TRBD1, 5 bases. This CDR3 contains 16 residues. The V end lost 5 bases, the J end lost 4 bases, and 20 bases lay between the germline ends. CDR1 MDHEN and CDR2 SYDVKM come from the germline V gene.

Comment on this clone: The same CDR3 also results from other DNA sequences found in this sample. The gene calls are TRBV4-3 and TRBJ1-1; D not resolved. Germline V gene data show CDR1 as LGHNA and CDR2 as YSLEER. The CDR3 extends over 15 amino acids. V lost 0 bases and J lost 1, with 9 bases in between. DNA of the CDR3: TGCGCCAGCAGCCAAGATTCGGCAGGGAACACTGAAGCTTTCTTT. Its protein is CASSQDSAGNTEAFF.

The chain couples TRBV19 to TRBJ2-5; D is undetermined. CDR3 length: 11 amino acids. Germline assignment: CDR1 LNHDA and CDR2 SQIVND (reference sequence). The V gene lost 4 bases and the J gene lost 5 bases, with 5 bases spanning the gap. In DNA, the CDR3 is TGTGCCAGTAGTACCTATGAGACCCAGTACTTC. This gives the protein CASSTYETQYF.

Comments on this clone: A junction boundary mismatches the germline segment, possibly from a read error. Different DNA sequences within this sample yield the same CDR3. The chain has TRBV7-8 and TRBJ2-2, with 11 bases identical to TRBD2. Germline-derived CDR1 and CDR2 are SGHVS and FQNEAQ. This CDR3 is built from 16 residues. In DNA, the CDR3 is TGTGCCAGCAGCTGGATAGCGGGAGGGAACACCGGGGAGTTGTTTTTT. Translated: CASSWIAGGNTGELFF.

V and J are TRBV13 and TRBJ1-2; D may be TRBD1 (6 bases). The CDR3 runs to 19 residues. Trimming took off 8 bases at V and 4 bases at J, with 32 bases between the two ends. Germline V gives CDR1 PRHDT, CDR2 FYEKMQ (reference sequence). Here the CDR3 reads CASRQVVPGAGARIYGYTF. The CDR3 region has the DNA TGTGCCAGCCGACAGGTTGTACCTGGGGCAGGGGCTCGAATCTATGGCTACACCTTC.

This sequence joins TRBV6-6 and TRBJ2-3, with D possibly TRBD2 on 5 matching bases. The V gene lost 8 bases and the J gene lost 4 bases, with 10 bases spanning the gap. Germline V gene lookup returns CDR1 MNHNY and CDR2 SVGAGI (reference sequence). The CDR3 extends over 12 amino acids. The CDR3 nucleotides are TGTGCCAGCCTGGCCGGGGCAGATACGCAGTATTTT. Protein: CASLAGADTQYF.

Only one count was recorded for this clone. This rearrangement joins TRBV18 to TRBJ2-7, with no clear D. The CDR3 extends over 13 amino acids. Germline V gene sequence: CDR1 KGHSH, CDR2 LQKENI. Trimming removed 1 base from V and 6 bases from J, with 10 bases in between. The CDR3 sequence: CASSPLGPGEQYF. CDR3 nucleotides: TGTGCCAGCTCACCACTTGGTCCGGGCGAGCAGTACTTC. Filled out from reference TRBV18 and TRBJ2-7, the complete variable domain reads NAGVMQNPRHLVRRRGQEARLRCSPMKGHSHVYWYRQLPEEGLKFMVYLQKENIIDESGMPKERFSAEFPKEGPSILRIQQVVRGDSAAYFCASSPLGPGEQYFGPGTRLTVT.

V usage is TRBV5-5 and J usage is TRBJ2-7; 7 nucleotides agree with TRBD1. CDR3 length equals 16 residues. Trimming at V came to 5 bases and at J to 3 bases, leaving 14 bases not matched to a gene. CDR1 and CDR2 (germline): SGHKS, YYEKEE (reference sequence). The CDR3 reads CASRFASGQWDYEQYF. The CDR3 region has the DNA TGTGCCAGCAGGTTCGCATCGGGACAGTGGGACTACGAGCAGTACTTC.

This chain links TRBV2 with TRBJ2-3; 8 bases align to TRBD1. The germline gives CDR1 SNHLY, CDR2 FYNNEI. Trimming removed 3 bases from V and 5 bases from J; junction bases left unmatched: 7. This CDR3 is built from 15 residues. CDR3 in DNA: TGTGCCAGCAGTGAGAGCAGGGGGCTGGTAGATACGCAGTATTTT. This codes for CASSESRGLVDTQYF.

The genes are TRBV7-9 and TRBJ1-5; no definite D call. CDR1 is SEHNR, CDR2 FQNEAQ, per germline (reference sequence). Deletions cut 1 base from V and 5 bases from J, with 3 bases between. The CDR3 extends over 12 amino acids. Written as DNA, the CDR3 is TGTGCCAGCAGCTTAGACTATCAGCCCCAGCATTTT. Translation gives CASSLDYQPQHF.

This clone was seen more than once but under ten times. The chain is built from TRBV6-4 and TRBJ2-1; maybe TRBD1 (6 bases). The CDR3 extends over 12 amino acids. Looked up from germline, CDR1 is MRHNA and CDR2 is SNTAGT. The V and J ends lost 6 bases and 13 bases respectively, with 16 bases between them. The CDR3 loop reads CASSPGKGVQFF. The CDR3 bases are TGTGCCAGCAGCCCAGGGAAGGGGGTACAGTTCTTC.

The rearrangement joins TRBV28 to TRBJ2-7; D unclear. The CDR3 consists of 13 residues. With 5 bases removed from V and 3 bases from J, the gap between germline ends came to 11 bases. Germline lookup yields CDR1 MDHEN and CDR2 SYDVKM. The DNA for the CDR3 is TGTGCCAGCAGTCCCCCCCCTAGCTACGAGCAGTACTTC. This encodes CASSPPPSYEQYF.

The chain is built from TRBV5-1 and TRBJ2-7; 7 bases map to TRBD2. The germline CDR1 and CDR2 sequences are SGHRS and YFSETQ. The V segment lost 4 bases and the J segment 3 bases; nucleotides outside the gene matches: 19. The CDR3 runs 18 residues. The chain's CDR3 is CASSHPSSGGGEVYEQYF. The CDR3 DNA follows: TGCGCCAGCAGCCACCCCTCGTCGGGGGGAGGGGAGGTCTACGAGCAGTACTTC.

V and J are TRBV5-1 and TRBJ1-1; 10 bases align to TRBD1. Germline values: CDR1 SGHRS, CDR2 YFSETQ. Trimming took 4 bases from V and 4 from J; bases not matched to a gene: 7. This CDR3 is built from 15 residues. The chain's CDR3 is CASSPPGTGVTEAFF. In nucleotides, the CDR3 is TGCGCCAGCAGCCCTCCCGGGACAGGGGTCACTGAAGCTTTCTTT.

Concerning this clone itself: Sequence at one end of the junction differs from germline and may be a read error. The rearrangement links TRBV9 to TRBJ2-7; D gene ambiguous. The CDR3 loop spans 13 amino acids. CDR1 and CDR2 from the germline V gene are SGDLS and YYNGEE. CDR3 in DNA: TGTGCCAGCAGCGTAGAGAACTCCCACGAGCAGTACTTC. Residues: CASSVENSHEQYF.

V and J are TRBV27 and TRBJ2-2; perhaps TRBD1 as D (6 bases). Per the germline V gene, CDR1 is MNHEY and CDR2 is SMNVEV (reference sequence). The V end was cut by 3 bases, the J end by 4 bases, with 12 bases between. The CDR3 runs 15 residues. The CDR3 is CASSFGQLTTGELFF. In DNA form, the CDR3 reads TGTGCCAGCAGTTTTGGACAGCTTACCACCGGGGAGCTGTTTTTT.

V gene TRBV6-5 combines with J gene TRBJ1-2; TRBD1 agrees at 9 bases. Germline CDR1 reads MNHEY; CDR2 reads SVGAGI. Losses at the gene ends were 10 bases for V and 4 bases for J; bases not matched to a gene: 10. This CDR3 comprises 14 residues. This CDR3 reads CAIGPGQGGYGYTF. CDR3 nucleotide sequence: TGTGCCATCGGTCCGGGACAGGGAGGCTATGGCTACACCTTC.

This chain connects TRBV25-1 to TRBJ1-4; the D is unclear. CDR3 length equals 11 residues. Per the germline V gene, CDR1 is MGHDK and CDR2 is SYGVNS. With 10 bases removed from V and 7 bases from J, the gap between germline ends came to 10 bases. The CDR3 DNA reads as TGTGCCACCGCGGTGGGTGAAAAACTGTTTTTT. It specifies CATAVGEKLFF.

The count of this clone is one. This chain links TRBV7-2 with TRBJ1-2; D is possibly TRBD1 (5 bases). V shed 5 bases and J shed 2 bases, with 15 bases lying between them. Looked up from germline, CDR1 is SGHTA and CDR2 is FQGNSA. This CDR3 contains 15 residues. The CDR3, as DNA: TGTGCCAGCAGCATAAGAATAACAGGAAACTATGGCTACACCTTC. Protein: CASSIRITGNYGYTF.

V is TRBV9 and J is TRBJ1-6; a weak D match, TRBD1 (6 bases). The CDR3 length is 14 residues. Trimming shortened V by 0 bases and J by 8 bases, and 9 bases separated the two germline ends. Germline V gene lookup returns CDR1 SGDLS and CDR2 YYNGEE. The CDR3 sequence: CASSVGQGYSPLHF. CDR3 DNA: TGTGCCAGCAGCGTAGGCCAGGGGTATTCACCCCTCCACTTT.

CDR3 DNA sequence: TGTGCCAGCAGCCGCGGACTAGCGGGAAACACAGATACGCAGTATTTT. Translation: CASSRGLAGNTDTQYF. The V call is TRBV4-2, the J call TRBJ2-3; 12 bases map to TRBD2. This CDR3 has 16 residues. Germline CDR1 LGHNA, CDR2 YNFKEQ. V lost 4 bases and J lost 2; bases outside the gene matches: 4.

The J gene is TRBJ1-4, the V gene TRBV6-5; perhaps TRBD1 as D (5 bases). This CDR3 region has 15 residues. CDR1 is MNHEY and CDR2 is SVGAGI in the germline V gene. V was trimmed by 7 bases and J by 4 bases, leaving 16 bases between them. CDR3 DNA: TGTGCCAGCATCGCAAGTGGGGGGGTTAATGAAAAACTGTTTTTT. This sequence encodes CASIASGGVNEKLFF.

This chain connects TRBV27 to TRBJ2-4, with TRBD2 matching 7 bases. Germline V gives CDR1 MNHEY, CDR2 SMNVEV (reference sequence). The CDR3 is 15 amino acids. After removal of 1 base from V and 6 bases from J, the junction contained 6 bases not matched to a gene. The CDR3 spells CASSLLSRERNIQYF. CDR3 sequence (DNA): TGTGCCAGCAGTTTATTATCGCGGGAGAGAAACATTCAGTACTTC.

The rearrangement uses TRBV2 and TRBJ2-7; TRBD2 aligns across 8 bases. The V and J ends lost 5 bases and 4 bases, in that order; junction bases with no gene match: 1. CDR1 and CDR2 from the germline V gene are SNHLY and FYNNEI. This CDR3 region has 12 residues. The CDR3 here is CASSIAGYEQYF. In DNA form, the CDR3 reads TGTGCCAGCAGTATAGCGGGATACGAGCAGTACTTC.

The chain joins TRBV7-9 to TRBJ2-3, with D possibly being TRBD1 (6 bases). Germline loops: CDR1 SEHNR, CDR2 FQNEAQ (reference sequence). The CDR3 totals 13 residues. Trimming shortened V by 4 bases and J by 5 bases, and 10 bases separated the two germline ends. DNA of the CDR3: TGTGCCAGCAGCTACTCAGGGGAAGATACGCAGTATTTT. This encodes CASSYSGEDTQYF.